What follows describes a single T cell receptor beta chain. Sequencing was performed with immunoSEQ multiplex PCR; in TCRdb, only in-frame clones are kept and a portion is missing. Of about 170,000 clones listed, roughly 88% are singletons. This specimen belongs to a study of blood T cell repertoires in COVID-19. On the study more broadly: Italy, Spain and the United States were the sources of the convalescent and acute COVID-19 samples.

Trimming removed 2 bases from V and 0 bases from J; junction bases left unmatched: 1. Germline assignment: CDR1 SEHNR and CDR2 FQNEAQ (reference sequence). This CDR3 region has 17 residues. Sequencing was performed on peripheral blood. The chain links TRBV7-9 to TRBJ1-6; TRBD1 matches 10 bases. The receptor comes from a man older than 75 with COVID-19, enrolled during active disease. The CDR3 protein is CASSLRQGASYNSPLHF. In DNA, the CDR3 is TGTGCCAGCAGCTTAAGACAGGGGGCCTCCTATAATTCACCCCTCCACTTT.